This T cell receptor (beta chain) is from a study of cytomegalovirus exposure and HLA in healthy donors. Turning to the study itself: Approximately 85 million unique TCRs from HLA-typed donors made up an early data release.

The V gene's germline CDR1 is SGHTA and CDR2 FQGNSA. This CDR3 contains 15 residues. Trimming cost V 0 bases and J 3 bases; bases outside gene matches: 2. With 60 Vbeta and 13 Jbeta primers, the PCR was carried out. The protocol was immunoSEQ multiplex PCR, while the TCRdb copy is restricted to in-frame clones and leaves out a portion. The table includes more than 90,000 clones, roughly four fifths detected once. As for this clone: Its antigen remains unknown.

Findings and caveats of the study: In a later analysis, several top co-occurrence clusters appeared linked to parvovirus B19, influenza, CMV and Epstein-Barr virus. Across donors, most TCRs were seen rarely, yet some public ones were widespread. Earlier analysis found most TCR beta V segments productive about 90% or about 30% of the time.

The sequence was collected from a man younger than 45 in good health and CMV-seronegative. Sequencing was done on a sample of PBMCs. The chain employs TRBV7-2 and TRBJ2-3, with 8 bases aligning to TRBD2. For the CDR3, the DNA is TGTGCCAGCAGCTTAGCGAGCGGGGGAACAGATACGCAGTATTTT. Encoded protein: CASSLASGGTDTQYF.